This T cell receptor (beta chain) was sequenced for a study of shared T cell receptors in the human thymus. Profiled with immunoSEQ multiplex PCR; TCRdb holds only in-frame clones, not every one. The table records 600,000 to 900,000 clones, approximately 83% of them present only once. Germline V CDR1 and CDR2: SGHVS, FQNEAQ. The CDR3 contains 14 residues. Trimming took off 3 bases at V and 7 bases at J, with 13 bases between the two ends. Only one count was recorded for this clone. These data also formed part of another study, on human thymus T cells.

The sequenced sample consisted of thymocytes. This TCR derives from a girl under three years old with a congenital heart defect. The chain combines TRBV7-8 with TRBJ1-5; D possibly corresponds to TRBD1 (5 bases). The CDR3 protein is CASSLGGGSQPQHF. The CDR3, as DNA: TGTGCCAGCAGCTTGGGGGGAGGGTCACAGCCCCAGCATTTT.